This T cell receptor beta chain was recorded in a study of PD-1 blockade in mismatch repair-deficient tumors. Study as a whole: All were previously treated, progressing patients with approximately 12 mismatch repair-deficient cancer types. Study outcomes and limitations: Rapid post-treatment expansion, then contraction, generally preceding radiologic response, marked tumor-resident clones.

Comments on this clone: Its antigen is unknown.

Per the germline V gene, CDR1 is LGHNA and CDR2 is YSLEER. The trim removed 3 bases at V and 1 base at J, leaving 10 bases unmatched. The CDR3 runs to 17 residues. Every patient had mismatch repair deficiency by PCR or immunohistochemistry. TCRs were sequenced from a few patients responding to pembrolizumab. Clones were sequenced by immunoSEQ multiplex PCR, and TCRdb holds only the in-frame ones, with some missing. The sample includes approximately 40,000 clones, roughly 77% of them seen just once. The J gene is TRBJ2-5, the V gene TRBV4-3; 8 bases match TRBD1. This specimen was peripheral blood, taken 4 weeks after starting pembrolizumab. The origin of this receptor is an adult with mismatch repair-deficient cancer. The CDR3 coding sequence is TGCGCCAGCAGCCAGGATCTCAGGGGGCTCCTCCAAGAGACCCAGTACTTC. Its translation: CASSQDLRGLLQETQYF.